This T cell receptor (beta chain) was obtained from a study of graft-versus-host responses after intestinal transplantation. Study-level background: The study gave all recipients anti-thymocyte globulin induction, then tacrolimus and steroids for roughly 3 years. Study-wide results and limits: The study found high graft-versus-host to host-versus-graft clonal ratios in allografts of patients with graft-donor T cell macrochimerism. GvH clonotypes were identified within recipient marrow, with a subset emerging first in ileum or blood.

TCRdb's copy holds only in-frame clones and misses some; the assay was immunoSEQ multiplex PCR. The data contain some 45,000 clones, about 94% of them singletons. As for this clone: The antigen is not known.

The sample here was PBMCs, taken approximately 360 days after intestinal transplant. The sequence was collected from a human patient who received an intestinal transplant, so some T cells may come from the graft donor.

The CDR3, as DNA: TGTGCCAGCAGCCGGACAGGAGGGTCAAGCTCCTACAATGAGCAGTTCTTC. The encoded protein is CASSRTGGSSSYNEQFF. The J gene is TRBJ2-1, the V gene TRBV7-3; weak D call: TRBD1 (7 bases). V was shortened by 5 bases and J by 0 bases, with 17 bases between the two germline ends. The CDR3 is 17 amino acids. Germline lookup yields CDR1 SGHTA and CDR2 FQGTGA.